The present T cell receptor beta chain was sequenced within a study of blood T cells in healthy people across ages. The study's findings and limits: Long-lived donors carried more naive CD4+ cells and greater diversity than aged donors.

Together with a sample-barcoded 5' primer, a J-beta primer mix was included in a second PCR lasting roughly 6 to 12 cycles. TCRdb itself ran the 5' RACE reads through MiXCR, one entry per CDR3 protein. The sample has more than 900,000 distinct CDR3 sequences, approximately 25% seen once. V was pared by 5 bases and J by 8 bases, with 18 bases between. The CDR3 consists of 14 residues. CDR1 is MNHNY and CDR2 is SVGAGI in the germline V gene (reference sequence). This clonotype was seen a handful of times. Its matching antigen is unknown. These sequences were also reported in another study, on T cells of mothers and their children.

The specimen was blood. The chain employs TRBV6-6 and TRBJ1-2; D call uncertain. The sequence came from a girl aged 2-10 years in good health. CDR3 sequence: CASSPFIPGGGYTF. The CDR3 coding sequence is TGTGCCAGCAGTCCGTTCATCCCCGGTGGCGGCTACACCTTC.